This T cell receptor beta chain was documented in a study of T cells in Graves' hyperthyroidism and ophthalmopathy. As for the study in general: The authors collected peripheral blood at initial diagnosis, before any treatment.

Amplification yielded TCR beta CDR3 regions, with RNA transcripts as the source. The HTBI set primed first-round TCR CDR3 RT-PCR. In TCRdb, the multiplex PCR reads were re-called with MiXCR into one record per CDR3 protein. This sample has about 250,000 distinct CDR3 sequences, with 24% found just once. This CDR3 spans 14 amino acids. Trimming shortened V by 6 bases and J by 2 bases, and 13 bases separated the two germline ends. This clonotype was picked up a small number of times. Ophthalmopathy patients had moderate-to-severe active disease, CAS ≥3, NOSPECS ≥4, and disease duration under 3 months. Roughly 9.1 ml of fresh peripheral blood supplied the PBMCs.

The chain combines TRBV12-3 or TRBV12-4 with TRBJ2-5, with a tentative D call TRBD2 (6 bases). The origin of this receptor is a middle-aged woman with Graves' ophthalmopathy. The sequencing sample was made of blood. The CDR3 spells CASSQGLWQETQYF. The CDR3 coding sequence is TGTGCCAGCAGCCAAGGACTATGGCAAGAGACCCAGTACTTC.